This T cell receptor (beta chain) was documented in a study of cytomegalovirus exposure and HLA in healthy donors. The CDR3 is 15 amino acids. In germline, CDR1 is SNHLY, CDR2 FYNNEI. V was clipped by 6 bases and J by 1 base; unmatched bases: 4. 13 Jbeta primers and 60 Vbeta primers were used for the PCR. Produced via immunoSEQ multiplex PCR; TCRdb's table is partial and in-frame only. The sample has 150,000 to 200,000 clones, about 81% seen once. This sequence was found in a man between 18 and 29 years old in good health and CMV-seronegative. The V gene is TRBV2, the J gene TRBJ2-2, with 8 bases lining up with TRBD1. Specimen: PBMCs. CDR3 region: CASRGDRLNTGELFF. For the CDR3, the DNA is TGTGCCAGCAGAGGGGACAGGTTGAACACCGGGGAGCTGTTTTTT.